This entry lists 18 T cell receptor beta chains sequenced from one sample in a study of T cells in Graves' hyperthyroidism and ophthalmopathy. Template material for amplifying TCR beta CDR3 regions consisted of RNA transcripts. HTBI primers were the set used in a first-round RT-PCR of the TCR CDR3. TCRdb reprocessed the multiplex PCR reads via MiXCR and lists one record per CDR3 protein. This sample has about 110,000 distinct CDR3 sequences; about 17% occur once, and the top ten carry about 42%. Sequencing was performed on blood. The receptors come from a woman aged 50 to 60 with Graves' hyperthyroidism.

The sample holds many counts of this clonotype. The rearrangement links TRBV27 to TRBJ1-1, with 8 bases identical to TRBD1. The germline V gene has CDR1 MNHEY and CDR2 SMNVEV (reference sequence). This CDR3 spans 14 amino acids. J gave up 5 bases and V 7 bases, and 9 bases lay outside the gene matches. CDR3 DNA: TGTGCCAGCAAACCCTCGACAGGGGAAACTGAAGCTTTCTTT. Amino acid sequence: CASKPSTGETEAFF.

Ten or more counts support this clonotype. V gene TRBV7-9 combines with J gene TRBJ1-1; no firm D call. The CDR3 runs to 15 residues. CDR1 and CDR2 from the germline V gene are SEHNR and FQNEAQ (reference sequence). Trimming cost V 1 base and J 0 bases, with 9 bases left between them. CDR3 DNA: TGTGCCAGCAGCTTAGAGACATTTATGAACACTGAAGCTTTCTTT. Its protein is CASSLETFMNTEAFF.

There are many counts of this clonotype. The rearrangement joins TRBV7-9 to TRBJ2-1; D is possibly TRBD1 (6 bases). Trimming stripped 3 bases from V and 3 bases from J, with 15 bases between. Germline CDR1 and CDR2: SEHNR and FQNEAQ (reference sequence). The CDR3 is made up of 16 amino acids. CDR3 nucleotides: TGTGCCAGCAGCTTCATACAGGGATTAAACTACAATGAGCAGTTCTTC. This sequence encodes CASSFIQGLNYNEQFF.

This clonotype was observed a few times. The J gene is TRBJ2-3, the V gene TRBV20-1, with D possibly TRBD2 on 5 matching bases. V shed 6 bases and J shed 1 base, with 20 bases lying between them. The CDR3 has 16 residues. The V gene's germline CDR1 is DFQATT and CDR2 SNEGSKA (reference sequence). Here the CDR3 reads CSAARGEGWGTDTQYF. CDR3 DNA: TGCAGTGCCGCCCGGGGTGAGGGATGGGGCACAGATACGCAGTATTTT.

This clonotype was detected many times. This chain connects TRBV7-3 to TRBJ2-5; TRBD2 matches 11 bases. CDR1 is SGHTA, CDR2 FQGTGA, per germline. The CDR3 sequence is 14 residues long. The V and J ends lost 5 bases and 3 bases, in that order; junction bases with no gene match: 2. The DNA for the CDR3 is TGTGCCAGCAGCCTACTAGCGGGAGAAGAGACCCAGTACTTC. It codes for CASSLLAGEETQYF.

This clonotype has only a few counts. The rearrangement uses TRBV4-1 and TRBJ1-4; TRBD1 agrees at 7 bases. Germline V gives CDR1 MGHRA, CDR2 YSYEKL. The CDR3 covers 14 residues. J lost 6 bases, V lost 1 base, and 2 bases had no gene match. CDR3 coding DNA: TGCGCCAGCAGCCAAGGCAGGGGGTATGAAAAACTGTTTTTT. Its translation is CASSQGRGYEKLFF.

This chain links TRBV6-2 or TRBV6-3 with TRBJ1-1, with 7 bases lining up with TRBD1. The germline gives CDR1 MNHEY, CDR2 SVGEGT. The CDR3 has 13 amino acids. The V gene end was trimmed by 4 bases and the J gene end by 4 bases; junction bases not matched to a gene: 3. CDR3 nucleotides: TGTGCCAGCAGTTTGACAGGGTCCACTGAAGCTTTCTTT. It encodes CASSLTGSTEAFF.

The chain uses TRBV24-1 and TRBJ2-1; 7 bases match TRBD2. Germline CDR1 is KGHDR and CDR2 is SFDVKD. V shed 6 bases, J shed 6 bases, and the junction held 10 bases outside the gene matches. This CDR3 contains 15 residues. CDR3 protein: CATSLAGEGPNEQFF. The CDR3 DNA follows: TGTGCCACCAGTTTGGCGGGGGAGGGCCCCAATGAGCAGTTCTTC.

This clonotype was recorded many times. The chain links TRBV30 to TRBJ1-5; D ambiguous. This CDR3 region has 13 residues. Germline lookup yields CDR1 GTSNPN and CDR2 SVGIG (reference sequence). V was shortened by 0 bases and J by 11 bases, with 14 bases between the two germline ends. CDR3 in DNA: TGTGCCTGGAGTGTACGGCAAAATGGAGCCCAGCATTTT. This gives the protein CAWSVRQNGAQHF. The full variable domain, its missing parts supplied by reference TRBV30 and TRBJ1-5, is SQTIHQWPATLVQPVGSPLSLECTVEGTSNPNLYWYRQAAGRGLQLLFYSVGIGQISSEVPQNLSASRPQDRQFILSSKKLLLSDSGFYLCAWSVRQNGAQHFGDGTRLSIL.

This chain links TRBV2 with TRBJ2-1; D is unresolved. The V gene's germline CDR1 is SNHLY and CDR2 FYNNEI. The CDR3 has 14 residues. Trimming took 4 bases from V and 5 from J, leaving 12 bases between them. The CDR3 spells CASSVTQEHNEQFF. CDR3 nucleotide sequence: TGTGCCAGCAGTGTAACCCAGGAGCACAATGAGCAGTTCTTC.

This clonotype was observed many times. DNA for the CDR3: TGCGCCAGCAGCTTGGTATCGGGACTAGGTACCGGGGAGCTGTTTTTT. Translated, it gives CASSLVSGLGTGELFF. The rearrangement links TRBV5-1 to TRBJ2-2; 8 bases are a match to TRBD2. The germline V gene encodes CDR1 SGHRS and CDR2 YFSETQ. The CDR3 length is 16 residues. After removal of 0 bases from V and 5 bases from J, the junction contained 6 bases not matched to a gene.

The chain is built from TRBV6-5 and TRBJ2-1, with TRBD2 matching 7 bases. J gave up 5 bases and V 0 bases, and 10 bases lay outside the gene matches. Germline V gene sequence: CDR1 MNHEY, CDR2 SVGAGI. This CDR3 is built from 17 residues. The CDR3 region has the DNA TGTGCCAGCAGTTACTCACTGGGGAGGGCCAAAAACAATGAGCAGTTCTTC. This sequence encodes CASSYSLGRAKNNEQFF.

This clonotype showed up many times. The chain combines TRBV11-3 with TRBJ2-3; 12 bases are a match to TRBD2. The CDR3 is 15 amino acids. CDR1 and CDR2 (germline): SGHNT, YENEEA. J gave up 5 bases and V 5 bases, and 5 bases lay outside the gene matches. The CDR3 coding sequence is TGTGCCAGCAGCCCTGGACTAGCGGGAATAGATACGCAGTATTTT. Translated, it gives CASSPGLAGIDTQYF.

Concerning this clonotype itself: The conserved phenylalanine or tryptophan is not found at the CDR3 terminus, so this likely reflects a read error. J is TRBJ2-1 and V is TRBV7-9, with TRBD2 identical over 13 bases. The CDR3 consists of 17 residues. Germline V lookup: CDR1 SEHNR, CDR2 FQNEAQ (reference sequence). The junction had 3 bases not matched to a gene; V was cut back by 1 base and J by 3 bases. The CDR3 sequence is CASSLDTSGRVYNEQFL. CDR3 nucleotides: TGTGCCAGCAGCTTAGACACTAGCGGGAGGGTCTACAATGAGCAGTTCCTC.

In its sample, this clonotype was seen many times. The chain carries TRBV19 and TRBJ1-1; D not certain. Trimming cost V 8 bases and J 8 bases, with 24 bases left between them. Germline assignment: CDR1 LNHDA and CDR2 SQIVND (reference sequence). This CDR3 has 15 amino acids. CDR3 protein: CASRRGGSLDLEAFF. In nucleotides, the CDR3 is TGTGCCAGTCGAAGAGGAGGGTCGCTGGATTTAGAAGCTTTCTTT.

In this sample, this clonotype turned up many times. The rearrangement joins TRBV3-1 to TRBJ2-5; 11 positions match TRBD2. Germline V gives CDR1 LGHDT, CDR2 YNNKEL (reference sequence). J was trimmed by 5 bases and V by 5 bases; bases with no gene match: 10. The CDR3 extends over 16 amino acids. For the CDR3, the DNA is TGTGCCAGCAGCTCGCGACTAGCGGGATATTACGAGACCCAGTACTTC. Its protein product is CASSSRLAGYYETQYF.

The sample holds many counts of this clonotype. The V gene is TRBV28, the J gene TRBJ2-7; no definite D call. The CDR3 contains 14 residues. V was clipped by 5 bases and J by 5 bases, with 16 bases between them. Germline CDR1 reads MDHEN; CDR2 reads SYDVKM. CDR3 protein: CASSLSTSFNEQYF. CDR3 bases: TGTGCCAGCAGTCTCTCGACTTCGTTTAACGAGCAGTACTTC.

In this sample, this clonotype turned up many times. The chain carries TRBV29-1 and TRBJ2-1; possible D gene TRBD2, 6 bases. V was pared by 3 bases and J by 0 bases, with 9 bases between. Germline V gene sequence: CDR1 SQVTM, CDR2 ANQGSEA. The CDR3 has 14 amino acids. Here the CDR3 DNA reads TGCAGCGTTGAGCCTAGCGTCTCCTACAATGAGCAGTTCTTC. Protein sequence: CSVEPSVSYNEQFF.